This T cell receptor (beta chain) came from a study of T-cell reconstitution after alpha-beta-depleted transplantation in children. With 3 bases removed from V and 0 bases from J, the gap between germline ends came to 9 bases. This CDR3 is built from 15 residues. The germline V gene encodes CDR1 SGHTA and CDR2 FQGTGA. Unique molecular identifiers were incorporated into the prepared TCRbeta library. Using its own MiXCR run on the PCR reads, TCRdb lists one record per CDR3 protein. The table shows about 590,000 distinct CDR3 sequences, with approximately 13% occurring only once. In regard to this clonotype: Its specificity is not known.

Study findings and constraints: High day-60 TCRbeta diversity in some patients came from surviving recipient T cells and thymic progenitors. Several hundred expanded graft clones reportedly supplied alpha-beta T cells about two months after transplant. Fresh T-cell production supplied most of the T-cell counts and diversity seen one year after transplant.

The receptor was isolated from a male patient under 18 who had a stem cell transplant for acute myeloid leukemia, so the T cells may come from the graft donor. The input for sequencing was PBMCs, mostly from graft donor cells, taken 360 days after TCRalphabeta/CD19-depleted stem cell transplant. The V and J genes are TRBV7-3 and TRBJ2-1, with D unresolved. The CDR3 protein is CASSFFQSSYNEQFF. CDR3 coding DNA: TGTGCCAGCAGCTTTTTCCAAAGCTCCTACAATGAGCAGTTCTTC.